The clone carrying this T cell receptor beta chain was recorded many times. This entry comes from a study of human T cells and chemical hapten exposure. Sample time point: patch test 1, 2 weeks after DPC sensitization. This sample's treatment: therapeutic diphenylcyclopropenone sensitization with weekly scalp DPC. Each CDR3 protein gets one entry after TCRdb re-called the RACE reads with MiXCR. The sample has around 380,000 distinct CDR3 sequences, approximately 4.4% seen once. CDR3 length equals 13 residues. The germline V gene encodes CDR1 SGHRS and CDR2 YFSETQ. The ends were cut back, 4 bases at V and 3 bases at J, with 10 bases in the middle.

The chain has TRBV5-1 and TRBJ1-2; D uncertain. This sequence was found in a woman aged 45 to 65 with alopecia areata. Some clones in this sample may be carry-over from other donors' samples. The sample here was whole blood, taken in connection with sensitization to the hapten diphenylcyclopropenone (DPC). This CDR3 reads CASSRAGDYGYTF. The DNA for the CDR3 is TGCGCCAGCAGCCGCGCCGGGGACTATGGCTACACCTTC.